What follows are 4 T cell receptor beta chains derived from one specimen sequenced in a study of blood T cells in healthy people across ages. Combining a sample-barcoded 5' primer with a J-beta primer mix, a second PCR ran for about 6 to 12 cycles. TCRdb re-analysed the 5' RACE reads in MiXCR, keeping a single row per CDR3 protein. The sample yields almost 800,000 distinct CDR3 sequences, roughly 50% seen once. The sequenced material came from blood. These receptors were taken from a young man in good health.

V gene TRBV5-1 combines with J gene TRBJ2-5; 7 positions match TRBD1. The better agreement between TRBJ2-7 and the DNA end casts doubt on the J call. The germline V gene has CDR1 SGHRS and CDR2 YFSETQ. This CDR3 has 15 residues. CDR3 coding DNA: TGCGCCAGCAGCCGAGTTGGACAGGTCGAGAGCGAGCAGTACTTC. It codes for CASSRVGQVESEQYF.

This chain joins TRBV28 and TRBJ2-3; no clear D. This CDR3 is 12 amino acids long. In germline, CDR1 is MDHEN, CDR2 SYDVKM. V lost 7 bases to trimming and J lost 3 bases, with 8 bases between them. CDR3: CASKTVTDTQYF. The CDR3 DNA reads TGTGCCAGCAAAACGGTTACAGATACGCAGTATTTT.

This clonotype was picked up a small number of times. The chain joins TRBV7-2 to TRBJ2-3; the match to TRBD1 covers 9 bases. This CDR3 has 15 residues. Germline V gene data show CDR1 as SGHTA and CDR2 as FQGNSA. With V trimmed by 5 bases and J by 2 bases, 5 bases remained unmatched. The CDR3 DNA reads TGTGCCAGCAGCCCTCGGACAGGGGACACAGATACGCAGTATTTT. It translates to CASSPRTGDTDTQYF.

This clonotype was seen a few times. The chain couples TRBV29-1 to TRBJ2-5; 9 bases map to TRBD1. CDR3 length equals 15 residues. Germline CDR1 is SQVTM and CDR2 is ANQGSEA. Losses at the gene ends were 4 bases for V and 9 bases for J; bases not matched to a gene: 15. The CDR3 loop reads CSVVRDRAAREAQYF. CDR3 nucleotides: TGCAGCGTTGTACGGGACAGGGCCGCTCGGGAGGCCCAGTACTTC.